This T cell receptor (beta chain) was sequenced during a study of blood T cell repertoires in COVID-19. Background on the study: Both acute and convalescent COVID-19 samples were obtained from the United States, Italy and Spain. PBMCs, B-cell-depleted T cells, or T cells provided the cDNA or gDNA that made up the material.

The CDR3 covers 13 residues. Looked up from germline, CDR1 is MNHEY and CDR2 is SVGAGI. V lost 6 bases to trimming and J lost 0 bases, with 8 bases between them. Authors' data handling: Amplification of reference gene primers was used by the study to estimate nucleated cell counts. Sequencing was performed with immunoSEQ multiplex PCR; in TCRdb, only in-frame clones are kept and a portion is missing. V and J calls and clone size follow that table, whereas D and trimming were derived from the DNA. The profile shows roughly 100,000 clones, about 86% of them singletons. The source of this sequence is an elderly woman with active or convalescent COVID-19. This chain joins TRBV6-5 and TRBJ1-1; TRBD1 might be the D (5 bases). Sample: peripheral blood. Here the CDR3 reads CASRDNLNTEAFF. For the CDR3, the DNA is TGTGCCAGCAGGGACAACCTGAACACTGAAGCTTTCTTT.